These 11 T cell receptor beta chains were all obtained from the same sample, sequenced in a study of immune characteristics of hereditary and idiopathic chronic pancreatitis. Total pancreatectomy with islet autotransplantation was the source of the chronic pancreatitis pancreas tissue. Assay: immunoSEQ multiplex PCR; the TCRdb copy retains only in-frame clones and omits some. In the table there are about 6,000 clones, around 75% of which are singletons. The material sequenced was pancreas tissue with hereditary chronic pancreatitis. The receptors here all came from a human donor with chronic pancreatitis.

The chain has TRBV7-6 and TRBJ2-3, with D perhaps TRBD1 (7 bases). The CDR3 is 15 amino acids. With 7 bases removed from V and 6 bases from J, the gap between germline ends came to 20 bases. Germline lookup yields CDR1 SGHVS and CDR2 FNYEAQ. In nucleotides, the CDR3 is TGTGCCAGCACGGAGGGGGCAGGGGTATCGGATACGCAGTATTTT. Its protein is CASTEGAGVSDTQYF.

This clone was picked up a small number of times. CDR3 sequence (DNA): TGTGCCAGCAGCCAAGATGAGGGGACAGGCTACAATGAGCAGTTCTTC. It is translated as CASSQDEGTGYNEQFF. The chain uses TRBV4-2 and TRBJ2-1; 8 nucleotides agree with TRBD1. With 0 bases clipped from V and 3 bases from J, the junction kept 4 bases outside the gene matches. CDR1 LGHNA and CDR2 YNFKEQ come from the germline V gene. This CDR3 comprises 16 residues.

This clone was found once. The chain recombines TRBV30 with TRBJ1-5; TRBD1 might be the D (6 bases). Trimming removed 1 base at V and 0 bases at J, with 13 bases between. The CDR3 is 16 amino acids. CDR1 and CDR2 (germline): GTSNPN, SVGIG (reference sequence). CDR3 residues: CAWSAGASFSNQPQHF. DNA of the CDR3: TGTGCCTGGAGTGCAGGGGCTAGCTTTAGCAATCAGCCCCAGCATTTT.

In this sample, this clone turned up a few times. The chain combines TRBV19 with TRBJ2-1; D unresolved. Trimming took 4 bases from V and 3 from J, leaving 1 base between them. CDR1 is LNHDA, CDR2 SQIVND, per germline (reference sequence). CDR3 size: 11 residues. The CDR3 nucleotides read TGTGCCAGTAGTAACTACAATGAGCAGTTCTTC. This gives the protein CASSNYNEQFF.

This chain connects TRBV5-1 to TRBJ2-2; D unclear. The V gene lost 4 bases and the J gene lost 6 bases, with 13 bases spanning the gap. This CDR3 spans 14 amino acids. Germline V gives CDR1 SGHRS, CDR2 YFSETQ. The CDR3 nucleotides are TGCGCCAGCAGCCTACTTCCCTCGTCCGGGGAGCTGTTTTTT. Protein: CASSLLPSSGELFF.

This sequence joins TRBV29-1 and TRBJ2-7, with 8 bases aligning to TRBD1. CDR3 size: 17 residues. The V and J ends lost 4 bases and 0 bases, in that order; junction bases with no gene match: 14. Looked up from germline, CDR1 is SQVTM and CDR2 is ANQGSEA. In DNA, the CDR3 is TGCAGCGTTGTGGTTCAGCCCGGGACAGGCCGCTCCTACGAGCAGTACGTC. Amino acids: CSVVVQPGTGRSYEQYV.

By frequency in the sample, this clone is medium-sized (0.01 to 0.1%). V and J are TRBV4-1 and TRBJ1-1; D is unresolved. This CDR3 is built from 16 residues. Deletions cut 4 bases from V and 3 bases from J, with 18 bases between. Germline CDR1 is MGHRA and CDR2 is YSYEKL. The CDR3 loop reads CASSRGPPPGDTEAFF. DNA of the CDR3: TGCGCCAGCAGCCGCGGACCGCCGCCGGGTGACACTGAAGCTTTCTTT.

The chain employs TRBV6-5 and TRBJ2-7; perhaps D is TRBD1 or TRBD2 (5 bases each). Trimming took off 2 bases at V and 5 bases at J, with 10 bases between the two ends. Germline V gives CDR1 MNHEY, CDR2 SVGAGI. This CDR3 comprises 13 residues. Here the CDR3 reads CASSYARGDEQYF. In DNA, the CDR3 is TGTGCCAGCAGTTACGCCAGAGGGGACGAGCAGTACTTC.

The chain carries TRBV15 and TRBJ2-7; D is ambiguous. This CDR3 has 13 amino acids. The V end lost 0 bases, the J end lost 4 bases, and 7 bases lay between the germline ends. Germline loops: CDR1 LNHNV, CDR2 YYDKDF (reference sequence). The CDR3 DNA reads TGTGCCACCAGCAGAGATAGCCTGTACGAGCAGTACGTC. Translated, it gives CATSRDSLYEQYV.

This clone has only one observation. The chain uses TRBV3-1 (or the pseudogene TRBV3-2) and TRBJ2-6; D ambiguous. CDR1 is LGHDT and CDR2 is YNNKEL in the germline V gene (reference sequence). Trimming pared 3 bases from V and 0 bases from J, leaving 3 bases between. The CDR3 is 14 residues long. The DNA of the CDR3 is TGTGCCAGCAGCCAGCCCTCTGGGGCCAACGTCCTGACTTTC. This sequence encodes CASSQPSGANVLTF.

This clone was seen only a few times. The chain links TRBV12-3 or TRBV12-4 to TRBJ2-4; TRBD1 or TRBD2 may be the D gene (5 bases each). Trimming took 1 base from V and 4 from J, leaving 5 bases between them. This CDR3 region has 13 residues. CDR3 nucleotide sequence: TGTGCCAGCAGTTTAGGGGGGAAAAACATTCAGTACTTC. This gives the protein CASSLGGKNIQYF.